This is a list of T cell receptor beta chains from one sample in a study of PD-1 blockade in classical Hodgkin lymphoma. Libraries were prepared by immunoSEQ multiplex PCR; TCRdb keeps only in-frame clonotypes and omits some of them. The sample lists about 28,000 clones, 80% occurring once. The sequencing used peripheral blood mononuclear cells (PBMCs), collected before the fourth cycle of nivolumab. The receptors come from a human donor with classical Hodgkin lymphoma. Both conserved end residues are part of each CDR3. D genes are given only for firm matches. Only some rows state a clone size, as once, few, many or a class for expanded clones.

D: NA; J: TRBJ2-7; V: TRBV10-3; size: NA; DNA: TGTGCCACCATGGGGGACAATACCTACGAGCAGTACTTC; CDR3: CATMGDNTYEQYF
D: NA; J: TRBJ2-7; V: TRBV6-4; size: NA; DNA: TGTGCCAGCCCCCCCGGCAACGACCGACCTTCCGAGCAGTACTTC; CDR3: CASPPGNDRPSEQYF
D: NA; J: TRBJ1-4; V: TRBV7-2; size: NA; DNA: TGTGCCAGCAGCCCTAATCCTAATGAAAAACTGTTTTTT; CDR3: CASSPNPNEKLFF
D: NA; J: TRBJ2-7; V: TRBV19; size: NA; DNA: TGTGCCAGTAGTGGGGACATCGAGGGAGAGCAGTACTTC; CDR3: CASSGDIEGEQYF
D: TRBD1; J: TRBJ2-7; V: TRBV6-1; size: NA; DNA: TGTGCCAGCAGTGCCCGGACAGGGTTAGGCAACGAGCAGTACTTC; CDR3: CASSARTGLGNEQYF
D: NA; J: TRBJ2-7; V: TRBV9; size: NA; DNA: TGTGCCAGCAGCGTAGACGGGGGCTACTACGAGCAGTACTTC; CDR3: CASSVDGGYYEQYF
D: TRBD1; J: TRBJ2-5; V: TRBV6-6; size: once; DNA: TGTGCCAGCACCCTGGACAGGGGAGAGACCCAGTACTTC; CDR3: CASTLDRGETQYF
D: NA; J: TRBJ1-3; V: TRBV7-9; size: medium-sized; DNA: TGTGCCAGCAGATTTACCCAGGGCAGGGATTGGAACACCATATATTTT; CDR3: CASRFTQGRDWNTIYF
D: NA; J: TRBJ2-6; V: TRBV6-6; size: NA; DNA: TGTGCCAGCAGTTACGATAGCTCTGGGGCCAACGTCCTGACTTTC; CDR3: CASSYDSSGANVLTF
D: TRBD2; J: TRBJ2-7; V: TRBV27; size: NA; DNA: TGTGCCAGCAGTTTACGGACTAGCGGGACAGGGTCGGACGAGCAGTACTTC; CDR3: CASSLRTSGTGSDEQYF
D: NA; J: TRBJ2-7; V: TRBV5-1; size: few; DNA: TGCGCCAGCAGCTTGGGCCCACAGGGGGGAGGGAGCGAGCAGTACTTC; CDR3: CASSLGPQGGGSEQYF